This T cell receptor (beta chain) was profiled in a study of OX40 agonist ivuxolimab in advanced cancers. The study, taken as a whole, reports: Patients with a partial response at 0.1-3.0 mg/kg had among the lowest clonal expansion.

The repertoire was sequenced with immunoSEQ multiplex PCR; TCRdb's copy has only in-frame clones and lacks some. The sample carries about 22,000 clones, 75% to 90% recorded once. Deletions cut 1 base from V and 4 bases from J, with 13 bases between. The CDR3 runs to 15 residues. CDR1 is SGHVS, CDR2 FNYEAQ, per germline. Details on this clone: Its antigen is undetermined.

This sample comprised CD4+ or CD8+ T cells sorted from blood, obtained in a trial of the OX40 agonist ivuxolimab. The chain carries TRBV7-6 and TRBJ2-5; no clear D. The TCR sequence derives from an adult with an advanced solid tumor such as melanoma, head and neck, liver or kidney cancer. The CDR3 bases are TGTGCCAGCAGCTTAGGGTCCCCCCATGTAGAGACCCAGTACTTC. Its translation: CASSLGSPHVETQYF.